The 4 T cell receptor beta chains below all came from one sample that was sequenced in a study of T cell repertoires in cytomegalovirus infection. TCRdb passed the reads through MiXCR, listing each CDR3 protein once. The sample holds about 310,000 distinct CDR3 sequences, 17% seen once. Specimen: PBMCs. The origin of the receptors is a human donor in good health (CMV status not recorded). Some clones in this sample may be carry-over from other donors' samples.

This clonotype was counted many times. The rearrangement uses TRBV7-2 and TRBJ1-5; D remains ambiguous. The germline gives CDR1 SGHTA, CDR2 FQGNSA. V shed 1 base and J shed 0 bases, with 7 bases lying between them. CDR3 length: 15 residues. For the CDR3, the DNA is TGTGCCAGCAGCTTAGTATCGTATAGCAATCAGCCCCAGCATTTT. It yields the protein CASSLVSYSNQPQHF. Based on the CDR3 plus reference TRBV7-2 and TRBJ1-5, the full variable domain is GAGVSQSPSNKVTEKGKDVELRCDPISGHTALYWYRQSLGQGLEFLIYFQGNSAPDKSGLPSDRFSAERTGGSVSTLTIQRTQQEDSAVYLCASSLVSYSNQPQHFGDGTRLSIL.

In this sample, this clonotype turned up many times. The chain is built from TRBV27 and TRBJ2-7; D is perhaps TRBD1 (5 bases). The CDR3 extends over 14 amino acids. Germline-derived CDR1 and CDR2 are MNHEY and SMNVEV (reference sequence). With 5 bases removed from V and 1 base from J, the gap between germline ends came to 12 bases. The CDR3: CASSPDRLSYEQYF. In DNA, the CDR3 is TGTGCCAGCAGTCCTGACAGACTTTCCTACGAGCAGTACTTC.

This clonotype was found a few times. CDR3: CASSAGSFPYGYTF. In DNA form, the CDR3 reads TGTGCCAGCAGTGCTGGCAGCTTCCCCTATGGCTACACCTTC. V usage is TRBV2 and J usage is TRBJ1-2; no reliable D call. Trimming took off 4 bases at V and 4 bases at J, with 13 bases between the two ends. Germline CDR1 is SNHLY and CDR2 is FYNNEI. The length of the CDR3 is 14 residues.

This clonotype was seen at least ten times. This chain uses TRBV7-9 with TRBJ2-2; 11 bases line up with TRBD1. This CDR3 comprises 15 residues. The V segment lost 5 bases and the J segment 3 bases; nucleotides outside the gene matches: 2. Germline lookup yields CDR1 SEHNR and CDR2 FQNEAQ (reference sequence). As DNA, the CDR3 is TGTGCCAGCAGCGGACAGGGGGCGCACACCGGGGAGCTGTTTTTT. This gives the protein CASSGQGAHTGELFF.